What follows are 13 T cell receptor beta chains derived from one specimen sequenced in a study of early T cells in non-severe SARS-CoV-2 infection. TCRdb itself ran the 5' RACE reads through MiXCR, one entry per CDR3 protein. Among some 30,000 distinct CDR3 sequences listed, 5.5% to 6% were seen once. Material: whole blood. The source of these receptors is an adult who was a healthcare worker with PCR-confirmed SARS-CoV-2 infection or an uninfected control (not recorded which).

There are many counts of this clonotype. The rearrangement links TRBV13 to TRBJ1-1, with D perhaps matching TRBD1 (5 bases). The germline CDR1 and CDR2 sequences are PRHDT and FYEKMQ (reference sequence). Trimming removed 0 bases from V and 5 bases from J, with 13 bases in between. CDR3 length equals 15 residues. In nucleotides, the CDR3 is TGTGCCAGCAGCTTAGGGGGGCGCCGGGGAACTGAAGCTTTCTTT. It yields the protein CASSLGGRRGTEAFF.

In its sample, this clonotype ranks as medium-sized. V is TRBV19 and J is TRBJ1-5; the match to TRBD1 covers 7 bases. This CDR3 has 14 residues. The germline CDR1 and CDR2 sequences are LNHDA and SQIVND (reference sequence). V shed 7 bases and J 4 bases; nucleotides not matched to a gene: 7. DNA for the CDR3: TGTGCCAGTATAGGGGGCGGAACAAATCAGCCCCAGCATTTT. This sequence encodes CASIGGGTNQPQHF.

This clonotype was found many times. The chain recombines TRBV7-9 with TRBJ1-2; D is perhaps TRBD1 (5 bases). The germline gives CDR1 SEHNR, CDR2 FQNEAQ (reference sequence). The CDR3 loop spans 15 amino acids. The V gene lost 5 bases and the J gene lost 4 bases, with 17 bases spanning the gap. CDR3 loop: CASSPDGASPYGYTF. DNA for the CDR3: TGTGCCAGCAGCCCAGATGGGGCTTCGCCCTATGGCTACACCTTC.

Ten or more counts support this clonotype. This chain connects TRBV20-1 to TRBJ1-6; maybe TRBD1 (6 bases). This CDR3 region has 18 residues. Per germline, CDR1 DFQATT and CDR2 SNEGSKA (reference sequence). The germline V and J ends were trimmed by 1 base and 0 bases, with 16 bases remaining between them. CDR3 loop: CSARGLDSANSYNSPLHF. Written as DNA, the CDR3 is TGCAGTGCTAGAGGCTTGGACAGTGCAAACTCCTATAATTCACCCCTCCACTTT.

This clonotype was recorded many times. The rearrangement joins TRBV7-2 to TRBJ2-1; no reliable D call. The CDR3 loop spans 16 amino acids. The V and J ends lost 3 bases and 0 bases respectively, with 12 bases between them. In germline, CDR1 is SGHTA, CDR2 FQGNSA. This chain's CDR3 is CASSLEGLSSYNEQFF. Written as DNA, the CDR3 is TGTGCCAGCAGCTTGGAAGGCTTGAGCTCCTACAATGAGCAGTTCTTC.

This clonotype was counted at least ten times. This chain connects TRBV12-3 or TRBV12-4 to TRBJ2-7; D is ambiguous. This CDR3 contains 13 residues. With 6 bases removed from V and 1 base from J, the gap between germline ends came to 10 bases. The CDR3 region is CASSYGSSYEQYF. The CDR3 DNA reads TGTGCCAGCAGCTACGGCTCTTCCTACGAGCAGTACTTC.

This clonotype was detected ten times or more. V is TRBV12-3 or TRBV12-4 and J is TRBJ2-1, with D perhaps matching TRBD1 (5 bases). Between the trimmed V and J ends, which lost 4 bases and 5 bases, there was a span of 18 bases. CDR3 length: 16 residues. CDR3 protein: CASSYGQGIPNNEQFF. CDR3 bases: TGTGCCAGCAGTTATGGGCAGGGTATCCCCAACAATGAGCAGTTCTTC.

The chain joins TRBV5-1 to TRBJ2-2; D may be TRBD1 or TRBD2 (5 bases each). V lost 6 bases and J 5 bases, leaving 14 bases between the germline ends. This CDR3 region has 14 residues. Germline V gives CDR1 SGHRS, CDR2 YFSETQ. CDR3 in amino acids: CASTRGEGTGELFF. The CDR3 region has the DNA TGCGCCAGCACAAGGGGCGAGGGAACCGGGGAGCTGTTTTTT.

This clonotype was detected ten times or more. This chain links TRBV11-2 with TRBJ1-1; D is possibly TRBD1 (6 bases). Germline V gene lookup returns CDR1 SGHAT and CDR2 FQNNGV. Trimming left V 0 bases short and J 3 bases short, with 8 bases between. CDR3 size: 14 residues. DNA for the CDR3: TGTGCCAGCAGCTTAGATGGGGGCGACACTGAAGCTTTCTTT. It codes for CASSLDGGDTEAFF. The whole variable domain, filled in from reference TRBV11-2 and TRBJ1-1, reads EAGVAQSPRYKIIEKRQSVAFWCNPISGHATLYWYQQILGQGPKLLIQFQNNGVVDDSQLPKDRFSAERLKGVDSTLKIQPAKLEDSAVYLCASSLDGGDTEAFFGQGTRLTVV.

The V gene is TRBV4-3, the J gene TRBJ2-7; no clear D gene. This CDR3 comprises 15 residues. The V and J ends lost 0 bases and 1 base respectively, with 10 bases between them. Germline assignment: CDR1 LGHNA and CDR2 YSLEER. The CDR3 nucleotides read TGCGCCAGCAGCCAAGATTTGGGTAGATCCTACGAGCAGTACTTC. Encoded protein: CASSQDLGRSYEQYF.

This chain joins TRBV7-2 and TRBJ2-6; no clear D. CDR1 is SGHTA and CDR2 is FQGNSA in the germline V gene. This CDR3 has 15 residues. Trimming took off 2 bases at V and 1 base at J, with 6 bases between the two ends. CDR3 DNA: TGTGCCAGCAGCTTACGATCTTCTGGGGCCAACGTCCTGACTTTC. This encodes CASSLRSSGANVLTF.

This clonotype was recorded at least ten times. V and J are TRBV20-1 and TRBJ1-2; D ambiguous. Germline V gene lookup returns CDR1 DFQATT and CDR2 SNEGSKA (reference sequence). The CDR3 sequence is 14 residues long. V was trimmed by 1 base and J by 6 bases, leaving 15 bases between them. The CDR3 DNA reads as TGCAGTGCTAGAGCCCTGGGAGACTACCATGGCTACACCTTC. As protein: CSARALGDYHGYTF.

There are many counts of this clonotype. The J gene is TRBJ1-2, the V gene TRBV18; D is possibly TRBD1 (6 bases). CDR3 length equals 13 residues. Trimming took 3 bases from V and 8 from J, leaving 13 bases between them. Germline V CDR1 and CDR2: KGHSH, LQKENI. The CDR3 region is CASSPSDSRGYTF. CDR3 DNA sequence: TGTGCCAGCTCACCCTCGGACAGCCGCGGCTACACCTTC.